This is a list of T cell receptor beta chains from one sample in a study of cytomegalovirus exposure and HLA in healthy donors. Profiled with immunoSEQ multiplex PCR; TCRdb holds only in-frame clones, not every one. The data show about 150,000 clones, with over 60% seen just once and 2.5% to 3.5% held by the top ten. Sequencing was performed on PBMCs. Receptors were obtained from a woman aged 25 to 39 in good health and CMV-seropositive. Both conserved end residues are part of each CDR3. D genes are given only for firm matches. Only part of the rows carry a size: once, few, many, or a class if the clone is expanded.

cdr3_aa: CASSARPGQGGSYEQYF
cdr3_nt: TGCGCCAGCAGCGCGCGACCGGGACAGGGGGGCTCCTACGAGCAGTACTTC
v_call: TRBV4-1
j_call: TRBJ2-7
clone_size: -
d_call: TRBD1
cdr3_length: 17

cdr3_aa: CASSADRFSYEQYF
cdr3_nt: TGTGCCAGCAGCGCTGACAGGTTCTCCTACGAGCAGTACTTC
v_call: TRBV6-1
j_call: TRBJ2-7
clone_size: -
d_call: -
cdr3_length: 14

cdr3_aa: CASSVYGKNIQYF
cdr3_nt: TGTGCCAGCAGTGTATACGGCAAAAACATTCAGTACTTC
v_call: TRBV2
j_call: TRBJ2-4
clone_size: few
d_call: -
cdr3_length: 13

cdr3_aa: CASSLLGITYNEQFF
cdr3_nt: TGCGCCAGCAGCCTACTCGGGATAACCTACAATGAGCAGTTCTTC
v_call: TRBV4-1
j_call: TRBJ2-1
clone_size: few
d_call: -
cdr3_length: 15

cdr3_aa: CASSRGGDEQFF
cdr3_nt: TGTGCCAGCAGCCGAGGGGGGGATGAGCAGTTCTTC
v_call: TRBV5-4
j_call: TRBJ2-1
clone_size: -
d_call: -
cdr3_length: 12

cdr3_aa: CASSSAGIYGYTF
cdr3_nt: TGTGCCAGCAGCTCGGCGGGGATATATGGCTACACCTTC
v_call: TRBV6-5
j_call: TRBJ1-2
clone_size: -
d_call: -
cdr3_length: 13

cdr3_aa: CSVYLGGTYGYTF
cdr3_nt: TGCAGCGTGTACCTCGGGGGTACCTATGGCTACACCTTC
v_call: TRBV29-1
j_call: TRBJ1-2
clone_size: few
d_call: -
cdr3_length: 13

cdr3_aa: CASSQDPTRDTFNEKLFF
cdr3_nt: TGCGCCAGCAGCCAAGACCCCACCCGGGACACCTTCAATGAAAAACTGTTTTTT
v_call: TRBV4-1
j_call: TRBJ1-4
clone_size: -
d_call: -
cdr3_length: 18

cdr3_aa: CASSAGTVETQYF
cdr3_nt: TGCGCCAGCAGTGCTGGGACAGTGGAGACCCAGTACTTC
v_call: TRBV10-2
j_call: TRBJ2-5
clone_size: -
d_call: TRBD1
cdr3_length: 13

cdr3_aa: CASSLISDAIRKQYF
cdr3_nt: TGTGCCAGCAGCTTGATATCCGATGCTATCCGTAAGCAGTACTTC
v_call: TRBV5-5
j_call: TRBJ2-7
clone_size: once
d_call: -
cdr3_length: 15

cdr3_aa: CASSLTGPETQYF
cdr3_nt: TGCGCCAGCAGCTTGACAGGTCCGGAGACCCAGTACTTC
v_call: TRBV5-1
j_call: TRBJ2-5
clone_size: -
d_call: -
cdr3_length: 13

cdr3_aa: CASSLRGSGVDTQYF
cdr3_nt: TGTGCCAGCAGCTTACGGGGGAGCGGGGTAGATACGCAGTATTTT
v_call: TRBV7-2
j_call: TRBJ2-3
clone_size: -
d_call: TRBD2
cdr3_length: 15

cdr3_aa: CASLDRNTEAFF
cdr3_nt: TGTGCCAGCCTAGACAGGAACACTGAAGCTTTCTTT
v_call: TRBV27
j_call: TRBJ1-1
clone_size: -
d_call: -
cdr3_length: 12

cdr3_aa: CASSRGQGWNQPQHF
cdr3_nt: TGTGCCAGCAGTCGGGGACAGGGTTGGAATCAGCCCCAGCATTTT
v_call: TRBV6-1
j_call: TRBJ1-5
clone_size: once
d_call: TRBD1
cdr3_length: 15

cdr3_aa: CASSRQGAFGYTF
cdr3_nt: TGTGCCAGCTCCCGACAGGGGGCTTTTGGCTACACCTTC
v_call: TRBV18
j_call: TRBJ1-2
clone_size: -
d_call: TRBD1
cdr3_length: 13

cdr3_aa: CASSLSSGTTDTQYF
cdr3_nt: TGTGCCAGCAGCTTAAGTTCTGGCACCACAGATACGCAGTATTTT
v_call: TRBV13
j_call: TRBJ2-3
clone_size: -
d_call: -
cdr3_length: 15

cdr3_aa: CASSRDRTGYYGYTF
cdr3_nt: TGCGCCAGCAGCCGAGATCGGACAGGGTACTATGGCTACACCTTC
v_call: TRBV4-1
j_call: TRBJ1-2
clone_size: few
d_call: TRBD1
cdr3_length: 15

cdr3_aa: CASSAFEMETQYF
cdr3_nt: TGTGCCAGCAGCGCCTTCGAGATGGAGACCCAGTACTTC
v_call: TRBV9
j_call: TRBJ2-5
clone_size: -
d_call: -
cdr3_length: 13

cdr3_aa: CASSEIRTSGSYEQYF
cdr3_nt: TGTGCCAGCAGTGAAATTCGCACTAGCGGGAGCTACGAGCAGTACTTC
v_call: TRBV6-1
j_call: TRBJ2-7
clone_size: few
d_call: TRBD2
cdr3_length: 16

cdr3_aa: CASIDRDFYGYTF
cdr3_nt: TGTGCCAGCATTGACAGGGATTTTTATGGCTACACCTTC
v_call: TRBV28
j_call: TRBJ1-2
clone_size: few
d_call: TRBD1
cdr3_length: 13

cdr3_aa: CASRPGIVEKLFF
cdr3_nt: TGTGCCAGCCGGCCGGGTATTGTTGAAAAACTGTTTTTT
v_call: TRBV6-1
j_call: TRBJ1-4
clone_size: -
d_call: -
cdr3_length: 13

cdr3_aa: CAWSPTGSYEQYF
cdr3_nt: TGTGCCTGGAGCCCGACCGGGTCCTACGAGCAGTACTTC
v_call: TRBV30
j_call: TRBJ2-7
clone_size: few
d_call: -
cdr3_length: 13

cdr3_aa: CASKAVEGRFAGYTF
cdr3_nt: TGTGCCAGCAAGGCGGTGGAGGGTCGATTCGCTGGCTACACCTTC
v_call: TRBV2
j_call: TRBJ1-2
clone_size: -
d_call: -
cdr3_length: 15

cdr3_aa: CASSEDWRGAAYEQYF
cdr3_nt: TGTGCCAGCAGTGAAGATTGGCGGGGGGCCGCTTACGAGCAGTACTTC
v_call: TRBV2
j_call: TRBJ2-7
clone_size: -
d_call: TRBD2
cdr3_length: 16

cdr3_aa: CASSPQGGTEAFF
cdr3_nt: TGCGCCAGCAGCCCCCAAGGCGGCACTGAAGCTTTCTTT
v_call: TRBV5-1
j_call: TRBJ1-1
clone_size: -
d_call: -
cdr3_length: 13

cdr3_aa: CAWRASGGGDGELFF
cdr3_nt: TGTGCCTGGAGGGCCTCTGGTGGGGGGGACGGGGAGCTGTTTTTT
v_call: TRBV30
j_call: TRBJ2-2
clone_size: -
d_call: TRBD2
cdr3_length: 15

cdr3_aa: CASSTGQGGNIQYF
cdr3_nt: TGTGCCAGCAGCACCGGACAGGGGGGCAACATTCAGTACTTC
v_call: TRBV5-6
j_call: TRBJ2-4
clone_size: -
d_call: TRBD1
cdr3_length: 14

cdr3_aa: CASSTFGGISTEAFF
cdr3_nt: TGTGCCAGTAGTACCTTCGGGGGGATTAGCACTGAAGCTTTCTTT
v_call: TRBV19
j_call: TRBJ1-1
clone_size: -
d_call: -
cdr3_length: 15

cdr3_aa: CASSAQTATTNTEAFF
cdr3_nt: TGTGCCAGCAGTGCCCAGACAGCTACTACGAACACTGAAGCTTTCTTT
v_call: TRBV6-1
j_call: TRBJ1-1
clone_size: few
d_call: -
cdr3_length: 16

cdr3_aa: CASTSGVWNNEQFF
cdr3_nt: TGCGCCAGCACGTCGGGAGTTTGGAACAATGAGCAGTTCTTC
v_call: TRBV5-1
j_call: TRBJ2-1
clone_size: -
d_call: -
cdr3_length: 14

cdr3_aa: CSVDRENTGELFF
cdr3_nt: TGCAGCGTGGACAGAGAGAACACCGGGGAGCTGTTTTTT
v_call: TRBV29-1
j_call: TRBJ2-2
clone_size: -
d_call: -
cdr3_length: 13

cdr3_aa: CASSQGSHPNSPLHF
cdr3_nt: TGTGCCAGCTCACAGGGGTCTCACCCCAATTCCCCCCTCCACTTT
v_call: TRBV18
j_call: TRBJ1-6
clone_size: -
d_call: -
cdr3_length: 15

cdr3_aa: CASSLVGEMNTEAFF
cdr3_nt: TGTGCCAGCAGCTTGGTCGGGGAGATGAACACTGAAGCTTTCTTT
v_call: TRBV7-9
j_call: TRBJ1-1
clone_size: -
d_call: -
cdr3_length: 15

cdr3_aa: CASSLPLRETQYF
cdr3_nt: TGTGCCAGCAGCCTCCCCCTGAGGGAGACCCAGTACTTC
v_call: TRBV28
j_call: TRBJ2-5
clone_size: -
d_call: -
cdr3_length: 13

cdr3_aa: CASSPGGRVNSPLHF
cdr3_nt: TGTGCCAGCAGTCCAGGGGGCAGGGTTAATTCCCCCCTCCACTTT
v_call: TRBV5-4
j_call: TRBJ1-6
clone_size: -
d_call: TRBD1
cdr3_length: 15

cdr3_aa: CASSQGFNEKLFF
cdr3_nt: TGTGCCAGCAGCCAGGGTTTTAATGAAAAACTGTTTTTT
v_call: TRBV6-1
j_call: TRBJ1-4
clone_size: few
d_call: -
cdr3_length: 13

cdr3_aa: CASSLTGPAEAFF
cdr3_nt: TGTGCCAGCAGCTTAACAGGGCCGGCTGAAGCTTTCTTT
v_call: TRBV7-2
j_call: TRBJ1-1
clone_size: -
d_call: -
cdr3_length: 13

cdr3_aa: CASSGATGSSYEQYF
cdr3_nt: TGCGCCAGCAGTGGGGCGACAGGGAGCTCCTACGAGCAGTACTTC
v_call: TRBV10-1
j_call: TRBJ2-7
clone_size: once
d_call: TRBD1
cdr3_length: 15

cdr3_aa: CASSPRTGIDTEAFF
cdr3_nt: TGTGCCAGCAGTCCAAGGACAGGGATTGACACTGAAGCTTTCTTT
v_call: TRBV27
j_call: TRBJ1-1
clone_size: few
d_call: TRBD1
cdr3_length: 15

cdr3_aa: CVRSPHRDRGPGAGYTF
cdr3_nt: TGTGTCAGAAGCCCACACCGGGACAGGGGGCCCGGGGCCGGCTACACCTTC
v_call: TRBV7-5
j_call: TRBJ1-2
clone_size: few
d_call: -
cdr3_length: 17

cdr3_aa: CASSRDRGSYGYTF
cdr3_nt: TGTGCCAGTAGTAGAGACAGGGGAAGCTATGGCTACACCTTC
v_call: TRBV19
j_call: TRBJ1-2
clone_size: -
d_call: TRBD1
cdr3_length: 14

cdr3_aa: CASSPRTGGPYGYTF
cdr3_nt: TGTGCCAGCAGCCCGAGGACAGGGGGGCCTTATGGCTACACCTTC
v_call: TRBV7-9
j_call: TRBJ1-2
clone_size: few
d_call: TRBD1
cdr3_length: 15

cdr3_aa: CASSWTSQTDTQYF
cdr3_nt: TGTGCCAGCAGCTGGACTAGCCAGACCGATACGCAGTATTTT
v_call: TRBV5-4
j_call: TRBJ2-3
clone_size: -
d_call: TRBD2
cdr3_length: 14

cdr3_aa: CASSFEGESTDTQYF
cdr3_nt: TGTGCCAGCAGCTTCGAGGGGGAGAGCACAGATACGCAGTATTTT
v_call: TRBV7-2
j_call: TRBJ2-3
clone_size: -
d_call: -
cdr3_length: 15

cdr3_aa: CASSSQRGAGTDTQYF
cdr3_nt: TGTGCCAGCAGCTCCCAGCGGGGGGCCGGAACAGATACGCAGTATTTT
v_call: TRBV13
j_call: TRBJ2-3
clone_size: -
d_call: TRBD2
cdr3_length: 16

cdr3_aa: CASSPTSGRENEQFF
cdr3_nt: TGTGCCAGCAGCCCTACTAGCGGGAGAGAGAATGAGCAGTTCTTC
v_call: TRBV5-4
j_call: TRBJ2-1
clone_size: few
d_call: TRBD2
cdr3_length: 15

cdr3_aa: CASRYDRAYRNGYTF
cdr3_nt: TGTGCCAGCAGATACGACAGGGCATATCGTAATGGCTACACCTTC
v_call: TRBV6-7
j_call: TRBJ1-2
clone_size: -
d_call: TRBD1
cdr3_length: 15

cdr3_aa: CASSRQGAYQETQYF
cdr3_nt: TGCGCCAGCAGCCGCCAGGGGGCGTACCAAGAGACCCAGTACTTC
v_call: TRBV5-1
j_call: TRBJ2-5
clone_size: -
d_call: TRBD1
cdr3_length: 15

cdr3_aa: CSTRQGEAFF
cdr3_nt: TGCAGCACCCGACAGGGGGAAGCTTTCTTT
v_call: TRBV29-1
j_call: TRBJ1-1
clone_size: -
d_call: TRBD1
cdr3_length: 10

cdr3_aa: CASSGSGGTQYF
cdr3_nt: TGTGCCAGCAGCGGTAGCGGGGGGACGCAGTATTTT
v_call: TRBV7-8
j_call: TRBJ2-3
clone_size: few
d_call: TRBD2
cdr3_length: 12

cdr3_aa: CATSRGDTGKFF
cdr3_nt: TGTGCCACCAGCAGAGGGGACACAGGAAAGTTCTTC
v_call: TRBV15
j_call: TRBJ2-1
clone_size: few
d_call: -
cdr3_length: 12

cdr3_aa: CASSQGALRNEQFF
cdr3_nt: TGTGCCAGCTCACAGGGGGCTTTGCGCAATGAGCAGTTCTTC
v_call: TRBV18
j_call: TRBJ2-1
clone_size: -
d_call: TRBD1
cdr3_length: 14

cdr3_aa: CASSPRTEAYEQYF
cdr3_nt: TGTGCCAGCAGCCCCAGGACAGAGGCATACGAGCAGTACTTC
v_call: TRBV27
j_call: TRBJ2-7
clone_size: -
d_call: -
cdr3_length: 14

cdr3_aa: CASSPQGARYEQYF
cdr3_nt: TGCGCCAGCAGCCCTCAGGGGGCGAGATACGAGCAGTACTTC
v_call: TRBV4-1
j_call: TRBJ2-7
clone_size: -
d_call: TRBD1
cdr3_length: 14